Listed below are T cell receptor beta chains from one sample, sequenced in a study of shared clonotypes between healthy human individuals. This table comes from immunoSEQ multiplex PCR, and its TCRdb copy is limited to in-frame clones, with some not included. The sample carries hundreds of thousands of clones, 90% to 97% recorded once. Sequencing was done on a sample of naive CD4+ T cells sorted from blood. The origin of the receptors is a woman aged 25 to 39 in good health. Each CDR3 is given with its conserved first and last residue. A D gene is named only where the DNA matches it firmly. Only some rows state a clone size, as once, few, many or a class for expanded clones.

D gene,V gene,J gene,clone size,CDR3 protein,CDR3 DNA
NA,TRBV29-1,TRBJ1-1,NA,CSVAVGQNTEAFF,TGCAGCGTTGCAGTGGGACAGAACACTGAAGCTTTCTTT
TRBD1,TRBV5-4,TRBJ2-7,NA,CASSFYSDRSREQYF,TGTGCCAGCAGCTTCTATTCGGACAGGTCCCGCGAGCAGTACTTC
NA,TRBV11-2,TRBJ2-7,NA,CASSLGDRTGEQYF,TGTGCCAGCAGCTTAGGAGACAGGACCGGCGAGCAGTACTTC
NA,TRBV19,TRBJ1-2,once,CASRPPGYGYTF,TGTGCCAGCCGCCCTCCGGGCTATGGCTACACCTTC
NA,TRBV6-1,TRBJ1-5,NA,CASSEGGGSRNQPQHF,TGTGCCAGCAGTGAAGGTGGGGGTTCGCGCAATCAGCCCCAGCATTTT
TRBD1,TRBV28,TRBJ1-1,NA,CASSSGQGARTEAFF,TGTGCCAGCAGTTCGGGACAGGGGGCTCGGACTGAAGCTTTCTTT
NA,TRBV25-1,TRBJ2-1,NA,CASNTSWASRSQFF,TGTGCCAGCAACACCTCCTGGGCCTCCAGGTCCCAGTTCTTC
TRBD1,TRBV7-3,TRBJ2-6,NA,CASSLRSQGAYTGANVLTF,TGTGCCAGCAGCTTACGGTCACAGGGGGCGTATACTGGGGCCAACGTCCTGACTTTC
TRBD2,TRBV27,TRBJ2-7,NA,CASSRGPSGETYEQYF,TGTGCCAGCAGTCGAGGCCCTAGCGGAGAGACCTACGAGCAGTACTTC
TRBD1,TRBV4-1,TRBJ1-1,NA,CASSPLPGQGSEAFF,TGCGCCAGCAGCCCCCTGCCGGGACAGGGTTCTGAAGCTTTCTTT